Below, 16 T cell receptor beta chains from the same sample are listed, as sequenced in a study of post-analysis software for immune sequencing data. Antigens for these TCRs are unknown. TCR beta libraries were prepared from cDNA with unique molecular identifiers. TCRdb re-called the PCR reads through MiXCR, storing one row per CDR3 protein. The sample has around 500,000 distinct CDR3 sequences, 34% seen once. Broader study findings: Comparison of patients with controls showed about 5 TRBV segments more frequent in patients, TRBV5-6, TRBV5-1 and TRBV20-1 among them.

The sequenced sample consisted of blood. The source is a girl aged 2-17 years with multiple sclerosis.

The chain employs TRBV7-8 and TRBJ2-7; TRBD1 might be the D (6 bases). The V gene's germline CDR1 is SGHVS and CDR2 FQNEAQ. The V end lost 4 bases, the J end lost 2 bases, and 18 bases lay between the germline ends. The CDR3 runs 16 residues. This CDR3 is CASSSSRTDRTYEQYF. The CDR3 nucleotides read TGTGCCAGCAGCTCCTCCCGGACAGACCGCACCTACGAGCAGTACTTC.

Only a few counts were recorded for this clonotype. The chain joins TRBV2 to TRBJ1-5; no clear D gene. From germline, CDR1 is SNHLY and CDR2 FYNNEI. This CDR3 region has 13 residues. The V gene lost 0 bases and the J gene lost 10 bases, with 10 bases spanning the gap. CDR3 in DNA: TGTGCCAGCAGTGAAGCCGTACGCCCACCCCAGCATTTT. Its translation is CASSEAVRPPQHF.

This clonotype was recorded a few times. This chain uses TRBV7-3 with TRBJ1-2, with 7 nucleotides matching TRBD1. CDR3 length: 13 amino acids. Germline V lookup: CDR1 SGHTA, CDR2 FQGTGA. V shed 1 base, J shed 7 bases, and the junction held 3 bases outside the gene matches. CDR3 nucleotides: TGTGCCAGCAGCTTAATGACAGGGAGTGGCTACACCTTC. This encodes CASSLMTGSGYTF.

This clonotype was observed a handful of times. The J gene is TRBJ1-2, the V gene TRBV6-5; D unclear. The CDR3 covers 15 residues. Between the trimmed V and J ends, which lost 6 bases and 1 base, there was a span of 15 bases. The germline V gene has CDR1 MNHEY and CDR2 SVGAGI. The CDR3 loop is CASRHGNDFNYGYTF. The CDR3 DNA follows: TGTGCCAGCAGACACGGGAACGATTTTAACTATGGCTACACCTTC.

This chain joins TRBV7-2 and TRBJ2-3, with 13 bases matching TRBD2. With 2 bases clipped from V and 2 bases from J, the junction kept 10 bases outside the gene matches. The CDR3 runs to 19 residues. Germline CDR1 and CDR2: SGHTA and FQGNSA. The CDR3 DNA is TGTGCCAGCAGCTTATGGCGGACTAGCGGGGGACGGATCACAGATACGCAGTATTTT. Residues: CASSLWRTSGGRITDTQYF.

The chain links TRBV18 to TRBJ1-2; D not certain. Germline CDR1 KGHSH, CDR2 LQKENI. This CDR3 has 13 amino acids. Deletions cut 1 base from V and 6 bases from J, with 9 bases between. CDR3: CASSPRPPDGYTF. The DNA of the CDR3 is TGTGCCAGCTCACCACGGCCCCCCGATGGCTACACCTTC.

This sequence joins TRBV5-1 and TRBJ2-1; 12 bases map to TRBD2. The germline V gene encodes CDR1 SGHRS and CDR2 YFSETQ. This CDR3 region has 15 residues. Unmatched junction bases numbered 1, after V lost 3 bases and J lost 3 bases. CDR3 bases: TGCGCCAGCAGCTGGACTAGCGGGGTCTACAATGAGCAGTTCTTC. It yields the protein CASSWTSGVYNEQFF.

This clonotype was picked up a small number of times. As DNA, the CDR3 is TGCAGTGCTAGAAAACCCCCGAGGGGGTCGAATCAGCCCCAGCATTTT. It specifies CSARKPPRGSNQPQHF. This chain connects TRBV20-1 to TRBJ1-5; possibly TRBD1 for D (6 bases). The CDR3 extends over 16 amino acids. Germline CDR1 DFQATT, CDR2 SNEGSKA (reference sequence). V dropped 2 bases and J dropped 4 bases, with 18 bases sitting between them.

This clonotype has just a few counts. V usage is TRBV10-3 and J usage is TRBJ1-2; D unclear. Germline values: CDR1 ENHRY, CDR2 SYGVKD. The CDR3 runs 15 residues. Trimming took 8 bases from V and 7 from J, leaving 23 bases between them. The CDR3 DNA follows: TGTGCCATCTTTCATTTAAGTGGCAAGAATGGTGGCTACACCTTC. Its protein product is CAIFHLSGKNGGYTF.

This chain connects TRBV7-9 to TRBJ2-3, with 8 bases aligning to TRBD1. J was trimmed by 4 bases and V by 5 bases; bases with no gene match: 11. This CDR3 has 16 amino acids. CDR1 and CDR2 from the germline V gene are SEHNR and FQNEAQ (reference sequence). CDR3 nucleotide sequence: TGTGCCAGCAGCCCCGACAGGGGTCTTAATCCAGATACGCAGTATTTT. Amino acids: CASSPDRGLNPDTQYF.

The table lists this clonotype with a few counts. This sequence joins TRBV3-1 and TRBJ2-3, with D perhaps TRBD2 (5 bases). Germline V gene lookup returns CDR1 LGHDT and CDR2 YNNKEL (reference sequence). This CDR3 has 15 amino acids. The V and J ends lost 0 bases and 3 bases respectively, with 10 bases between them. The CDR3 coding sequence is TGTGCCAGCAGCCAAGATTTTATAGCGACAGATACGCAGTATTTT. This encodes CASSQDFIATDTQYF.

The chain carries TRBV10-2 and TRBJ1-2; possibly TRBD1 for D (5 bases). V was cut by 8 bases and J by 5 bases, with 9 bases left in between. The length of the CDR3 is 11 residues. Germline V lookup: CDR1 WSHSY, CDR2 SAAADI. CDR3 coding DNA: TGCGCCAGCGGAGAGGGGTATGGCTACACCTTC. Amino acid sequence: CASGEGYGYTF.

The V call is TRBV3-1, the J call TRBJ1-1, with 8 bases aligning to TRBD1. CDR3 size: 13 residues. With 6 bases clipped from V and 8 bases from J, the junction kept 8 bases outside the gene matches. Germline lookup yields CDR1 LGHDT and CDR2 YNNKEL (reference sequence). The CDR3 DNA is TGTGCCAGCAGTGGCACAGGGGGAGGAGAAGCTTTCTTT. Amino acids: CASSGTGGGEAFF. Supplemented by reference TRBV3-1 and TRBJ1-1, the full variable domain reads DTAVSQTPKYLVTQMGNDKSIKCEQNLGHDTMYWYKQDSKKFLKIMFSYNNKELIINETVPNRFSPKSPDKAHLNLHINSLELGDSAVYFCASSGTGGGEAFFGQGTRLTVV.

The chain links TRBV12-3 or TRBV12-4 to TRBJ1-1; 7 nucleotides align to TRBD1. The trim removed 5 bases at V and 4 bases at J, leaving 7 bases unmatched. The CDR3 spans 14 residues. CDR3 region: CASSAQQGSTEAFF. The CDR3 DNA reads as TGTGCCAGCAGTGCACAACAGGGGTCCACTGAAGCTTTCTTT.

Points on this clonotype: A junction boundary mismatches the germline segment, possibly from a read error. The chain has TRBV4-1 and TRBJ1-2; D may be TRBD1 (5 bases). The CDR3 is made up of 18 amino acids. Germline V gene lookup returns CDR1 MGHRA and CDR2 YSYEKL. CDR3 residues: CASSQAGPRQPKDYGYTF. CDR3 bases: TGCGCCAGTAGCCAGGCGGGGCCCAGACAGCCCAAGGACTATGGCTACACCTTC.

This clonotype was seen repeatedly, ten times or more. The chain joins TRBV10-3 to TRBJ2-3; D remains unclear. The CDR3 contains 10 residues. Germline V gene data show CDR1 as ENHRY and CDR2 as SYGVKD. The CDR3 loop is CAALTDTQYF. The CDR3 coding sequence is TGTGCGGCCCTCACAGATACGCAGTATTTT.